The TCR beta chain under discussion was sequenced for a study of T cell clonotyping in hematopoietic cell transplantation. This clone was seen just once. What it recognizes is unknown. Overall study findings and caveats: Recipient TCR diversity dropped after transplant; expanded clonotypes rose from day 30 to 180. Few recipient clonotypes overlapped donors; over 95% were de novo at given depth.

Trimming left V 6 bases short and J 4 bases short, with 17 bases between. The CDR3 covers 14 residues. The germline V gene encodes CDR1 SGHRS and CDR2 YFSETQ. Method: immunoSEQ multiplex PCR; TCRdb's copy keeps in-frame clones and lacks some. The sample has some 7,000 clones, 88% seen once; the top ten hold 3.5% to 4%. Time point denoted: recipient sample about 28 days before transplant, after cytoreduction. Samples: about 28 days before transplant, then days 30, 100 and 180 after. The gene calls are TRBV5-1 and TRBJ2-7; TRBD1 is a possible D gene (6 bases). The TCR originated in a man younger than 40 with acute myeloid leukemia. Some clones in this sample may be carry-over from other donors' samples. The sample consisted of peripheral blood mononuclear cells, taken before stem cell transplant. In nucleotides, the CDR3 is TGCGCCAGCACCCTAAGGCCAGGGGCTTACGAGCAGTACTTC. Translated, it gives CASTLRPGAYEQYF.